This TCR beta chain was profiled in a study of response to subunit inactivated influenza vaccine. Points from the study as a whole: The authors suggested that few new T cells are recruited per seasonal influenza vaccination.

TCRdb re-analysed the RT-PCR reads in MiXCR, keeping a single row per CDR3 protein. The table has 550,000 to 800,000 distinct CDR3 sequences, approximately 15% seen once. In the case of this clonotype: Its antigen remains unidentified.

This material consisted of PBMCs from blood, taken around two weeks before vaccination. The sequence was obtained from a man aged 45 to 65 who received an inactivated influenza vaccine.

The DNA for the CDR3 is TGCGCCAGCAGCCAAGATCCAGCGGGAGGGGCAGATACGCAGTATTTT. Its translation is CASSQDPAGGADTQYF. V and J are TRBV4-3 and TRBJ2-3, with 10 bases matching TRBD2. The length of the CDR3 is 16 residues. In germline, CDR1 is LGHNA, CDR2 YSLEER. J gave up 4 bases and V 0 bases, and 4 bases lay outside the gene matches.